The 19 T cell receptor beta chains below come from one sample, sequenced in a study of Graves' ophthalmopathy and Graves' hyperthyroidism. The sequenced template was RNA, covering the TCR beta CDR3 region. The first-round RT-PCR employed HTBI primers together with the Qiagen OneStep RT-PCR kit. A multiplex PCR was then performed as the second round. TCRdb reanalysed the multiplex PCR reads using MiXCR and keeps one entry per CDR3 protein. This table has about 390,000 distinct CDR3 sequences, 15% to 19% appearing once. Sequencing input: peripheral blood. Receptors originate from a woman aged 18-29 years with stable Graves' hyperthyroidism.

This clonotype was detected ten times or more. V is TRBV11-2 and J is TRBJ1-2; D may be TRBD1 (6 bases). The germline gives CDR1 SGHAT, CDR2 FQNNGV. CDR3 length: 16 amino acids. V gave up 1 base and J gave up 4 bases, with 16 bases separating them. The CDR3 reads CASSLVTGKAPYGYTF. CDR3 coding DNA: TGTGCCAGCAGCTTAGTAACAGGGAAGGCCCCCTATGGCTACACCTTC.

This clonotype was recorded many times. The chain couples TRBV6-2 or TRBV6-3 to TRBJ2-7, with 10 bases that match TRBD1. The trim removed 6 bases at V and 5 bases at J, leaving 10 bases unmatched. Germline V CDR1 and CDR2: MNHEY, SVGEGT. CDR3 length: 15 residues. CDR3 residues: CASRNGGQGSDEQYF. CDR3 nucleotide sequence: TGTGCCAGCAGAAACGGGGGACAGGGGAGCGACGAGCAGTACTTC.

This chain links TRBV6-5 with TRBJ2-7; TRBD1 matches 7 bases. After removal of 4 bases from V and 4 bases from J, the junction contained 7 bases not matched to a gene. Germline V gene sequence: CDR1 MNHEY, CDR2 SVGAGI. The CDR3 length is 14 residues. The CDR3 region has the DNA TGTGCCAGCAGTTTAGGCAGGGGGATATACGAGCAGTACTTC. It yields the protein CASSLGRGIYEQYF.

This clonotype was recorded only once. The chain is built from TRBV6-4 and TRBJ1-5; 9 bases line up with TRBD1. V lost 6 bases and J lost 7; bases outside the gene matches: 16. CDR3 size: 17 residues. CDR1 and CDR2 (germline): MRHNA, SNTAGT. The CDR3 DNA sequence: TGTGCCAGCAGCGACCCGGGACAGGGAGTTAGTTGGCAGCCCCAGCATTTT. Its protein is CASSDPGQGVSWQPQHF.

This clonotype was observed at least ten times. The chain combines TRBV5-1 with TRBJ2-5; a weak D match, TRBD2 (5 bases). This CDR3 region has 14 residues. Germline V gene sequence: CDR1 SGHRS, CDR2 YFSETQ. V lost 0 bases and J 2 bases, leaving 8 bases between the germline ends. The CDR3, as DNA: TGCGCCAGCAGCTTGGGCGGGTTACAAGAGACCCAGTACTTC. This translates into CASSLGGLQETQYF. Looking up the rest from reference TRBV5-1 and TRBJ2-5 gives the full variable domain: KAGVTQTPRYLIKTRGQQVTLSCSPISGHRSVSWYQQTPGQGLQFLFEYFSETQRNKGNFPGRFSGRQFSNSRSEMNVSTLELGDSALYLCASSLGGLQETQYFGPGTRLLVL.

This clonotype was detected only a few times. The chain links TRBV5-1 to TRBJ1-1; perhaps TRBD1 as D (5 bases). Germline V gives CDR1 SGHRS, CDR2 YFSETQ. V lost 1 base and J lost 1, with 17 bases in between. The CDR3 totals 17 residues. The CDR3: CASSLLAPGLGNTEAFF. The CDR3 nucleotides read TGCGCCAGCAGCTTGTTAGCGCCAGGGTTGGGGAACACTGAAGCTTTCTTT. Using reference TRBV5-1 and TRBJ1-1 for the parts outside the CDR3, the full variable domain is KAGVTQTPRYLIKTRGQQVTLSCSPISGHRSVSWYQQTPGQGLQFLFEYFSETQRNKGNFPGRFSGRQFSNSRSEMNVSTLELGDSALYLCASSLLAPGLGNTEAFFGQGTRLTVV.

The rearrangement links TRBV6-2 or TRBV6-3 to TRBJ1-2; TRBD1 matches at 8 bases. The length of the CDR3 is 12 residues. Germline V gene data show CDR1 as MNHEY and CDR2 as SVGEGT. V dropped 6 bases and J dropped 8; count of bases not matched to a gene: 5. CDR3 coding DNA: TGTGCCAGCAGCGGACAGGGTCTGGGCTACACCTTC. This gives the protein CASSGQGLGYTF.

This clonotype came up many times. CDR3 sequence: CASSLIQGLGTEAFF. CDR3 coding DNA: TGTGCCAGCAGCTTAATACAGGGTCTGGGGACTGAAGCTTTCTTT. This chain connects TRBV11-2 to TRBJ1-1; D might be TRBD1 (6 bases). CDR1 and CDR2 (germline): SGHAT, FQNNGV. The germline V and J ends were trimmed by 2 bases and 5 bases, with 15 bases remaining between them. This CDR3 comprises 15 residues. Drawing the rest from reference TRBV11-2 and TRBJ1-1, the complete variable domain is EAGVAQSPRYKIIEKRQSVAFWCNPISGHATLYWYQQILGQGPKLLIQFQNNGVVDDSQLPKDRFSAERLKGVDSTLKIQPAKLEDSAVYLCASSLIQGLGTEAFFGQGTRLTVV.

Ten or more counts support this clonotype. This sequence joins TRBV24-1 and TRBJ2-2, with 7 nucleotides matching TRBD1. The CDR3 is 15 residues long. The V gene end was trimmed by 4 bases and the J gene end by 4 bases; junction bases not matched to a gene: 5. Germline CDR1 reads KGHDR; CDR2 reads SFDVKD. CDR3 in DNA: TGTGCCACCAGTGAAATGGACAGGAGCACCGGGGAGCTGTTTTTT. Its protein product is CATSEMDRSTGELFF.

This clonotype was picked up many times. For the CDR3, the DNA is TGCGCCAGCAGCTTGAACGAGGGGAACACCGGGGAGCTGTTTTTT. It specifies CASSLNEGNTGELFF. The chain recombines TRBV5-1 with TRBJ2-2; D might be TRBD2 (5 bases). Per germline, CDR1 SGHRS and CDR2 YFSETQ. Trimming removed 1 base from V and 1 base from J, with 8 bases in between. This CDR3 is built from 15 residues.

The sample holds a few counts of this clonotype. The chain links TRBV5-1 to TRBJ1-3; D unclear. Germline V lookup: CDR1 SGHRS, CDR2 YFSETQ. V lost 1 base and J 0 bases, leaving 5 bases between the germline ends. The CDR3 runs 14 residues. CDR3 bases: TGCGCCAGCAGCTTGTCGGACTCTGGAAACACCATATATTTT. It codes for CASSLSDSGNTIYF.

This clonotype has a count of ten or more. The chain is built from TRBV6-2 or TRBV6-3 and TRBJ1-1, with D unclear. Germline loops: CDR1 MNHEY, CDR2 SVGEGT. The length of the CDR3 is 13 residues. V shed 6 bases and J shed 3 bases, with 11 bases lying between them. This CDR3 reads CASSSGPHTEAFF. CDR3 bases: TGTGCCAGCAGCTCCGGGCCTCACACTGAAGCTTTCTTT.

The J gene is TRBJ2-7, the V gene TRBV4-2, with 7 positions matching TRBD2. The CDR3 runs 18 residues. Looked up from germline, CDR1 is LGHNA and CDR2 is YNFKEQ. Germline trimming cut 0 bases from V and 0 bases from J; bases unmatched to any gene: 11. In nucleotides, the CDR3 is TGTGCCAGCAGCCAAGATCTATCCCTAAGCGGGACCTCCTACGAGCAGTACTTC. It yields the protein CASSQDLSLSGTSYEQYF.

The chain links TRBV6-2 or TRBV6-3 to TRBJ1-1, with 8 bases that match TRBD1. The germline gives CDR1 MNHEY, CDR2 SVGEGT. After removal of 5 bases from V and 5 bases from J, the junction contained 10 bases not matched to a gene. The CDR3 consists of 15 residues. Here the CDR3 reads CASSDPGTGGTEAFF. The CDR3 DNA sequence: TGTGCCAGCAGTGACCCCGGGACAGGAGGGACTGAAGCTTTCTTT.

This clonotype occurred many times. The chain links TRBV12-3 or TRBV12-4 to TRBJ1-5; a weak D match, TRBD1 (5 bases). V was cut by 7 bases and J by 3 bases, with 16 bases left in between. The CDR3 contains 15 residues. CDR3 DNA: TGTGCCAGCACCACGAGCAGGGCGGTCAATCAGCCCCAGCATTTT. Translated: CASTTSRAVNQPQHF.

This clonotype has at least ten counts. The V and J genes are TRBV14 and TRBJ1-5; no firm D call. The CDR3 covers 13 residues. Germline assignment: CDR1 SGHDN and CDR2 FVKESK. V lost 4 bases, J lost 2 bases, and 6 bases lay in between. In DNA form, the CDR3 reads TGTGCCAGCAGCCCATCCGGCAATCAGCCCCAGCATTTT. Its translation: CASSPSGNQPQHF.

There are many counts of this clonotype. J is TRBJ1-1 and V is TRBV11-2; 7 nucleotides agree with TRBD1. CDR3 length: 13 residues. Trimming at V came to 11 bases and at J to 0 bases, leaving 6 bases not matched to a gene. Germline CDR1 and CDR2: SGHAT and FQNNGV. The CDR3 DNA sequence: TGTGCCGCACAGGGGTTAATGAACACTGAAGCTTTCTTT. This encodes CAAQGLMNTEAFF.

This clonotype was counted at least ten times. This rearrangement joins TRBV5-1 to TRBJ2-7; 9 bases agree with TRBD1. This CDR3 region has 14 residues. The V segment lost 4 bases and the J segment 3 bases; nucleotides outside the gene matches: 5. Germline-derived CDR1 and CDR2 are SGHRS and YFSETQ. CDR3: CASSPTGGGYEQYF. CDR3 sequence (DNA): TGCGCCAGCAGCCCGACAGGGGGTGGCTACGAGCAGTACTTC.

This clonotype was detected ten times or more. This chain connects TRBV19 to TRBJ1-2; 7 bases are a match to TRBD1. CDR3 length: 15 residues. V was clipped by 10 bases and J by 4 bases; unmatched bases: 15. CDR1 LNHDA and CDR2 SQIVND come from the germline V gene (reference sequence). CDR3: CATLRGGQAPYGYTF. CDR3 DNA: TGTGCCACTCTACGGGGCGGACAGGCACCCTATGGCTACACCTTC. Supplemented by reference TRBV19 and TRBJ1-2, the full variable domain reads DGGITQSPKYLFRKEGQNVTLSCEQNLNHDAMYWYRQDPGQGLRLIYYSQIVNDFQKGDIAEGYSVSREKKESFPLTVTSAQKNPTAFYLCATLRGGQAPYGYTFGSGTRLTVV.